This TCR beta chain was captured in a study of blood T cell repertoires in COVID-19 (TCRdb year 2020). General notes on the study: Samples covering the acute and convalescent phases of COVID-19 were provided by collaborators in the United States, Italy and Spain. The material from the prospective study consisted of cDNA or gDNA derived from T cells, B-cell-depleted T cells, or PBMCs. Deeply sampled blood TCRbeta repertoires from subjects exposed to, actively infected with, or recovered from COVID-19 were included in the dataset. The samples were drawn from the first 160 participants of the ongoing ImmuneRACE study and from 1,254 subjects provided by 6 global collaborators. The sample metadata nearly always contained a de-identified subject ID, COVID-19 status, age in years and sex. Where available, HLA class I and class II types were obtained from metadata supplied by the sample provider rather than from assay-based typing. A freely available public database, intended as a resource for researchers studying the immune response to SARS-CoV-2, is where the repertoires were released.

Samples from volunteer blood donors who had recovered from COVID-19 were contributed by a second Seattle source. Each collaborating institution followed its own protocols to collect whole blood in K2EDTA tubes. For TCRbeta analysis, collaborators shipped samples in one of three forms: frozen whole blood, isolated PBMCs, or DNA extracted from either of those sample types. This clone was counted once. Its antigen remains undetermined. One base away there is no much larger clone; base qualities are not given. General findings and caveats noted by the study authors: The amount of clinical and demographic metadata varied by source and participant and was provided uncurated.

CDR1 and CDR2 (SQVTM, ANQGSEA) derive from the germline V gene. Trimming takes 4 bases off V and 3 bases off J; junction bases not matched to a gene: 12. The CDR3 numbers 16 residues from cysteine through phenylalanine. CDR3 DNA is the only sequence kept; it has 48 bases, read in frame from the first base. TCRbeta CDR3 regions were amplified from genomic DNA using the immunoSEQ Assay, a bias-controlled multiplex PCR. The source study handled its data this way. Nucleated cell counts per sample were estimated from amplification of reference gene primers within the assay. Sequence reads were collapsed and filtered to measure the absolute abundance of every unique TCRbeta CDR3 rearrangement. For each sample, productive Simpson clonality was calculated by taking the square root of Simpson's diversity index across productive rearrangements. Sourced from immuneACCESS, this table was stored by TCRdb with only in-frame sequences that have V and J called. A share of the clones is absent; for the studies checked, an unresolved V gene accounts for under half, and the remainder has no known explanation. That table gives V, J and clone size, and the DNA gave D and trimming. The sample table shows 250,000 to 300,000 clones, and under 90% are seen once. Of the sample, 0.94% falls within the top ten clones.

The sample was peripheral blood. This receptor was identified in a woman aged 40 to 55 who had recovered from COVID-19. Here the chain combines TRBV29-1 and TRBJ2-3; TRBD2 matches 8 bases in the middle. Here the CDR3 is given as CSVALPGGGKTDTQYF. The DNA sequence reads TGCAGCGTTGCTCTCCCGGGAGGGGGGAAGACAGATACGCAGTATTTT.